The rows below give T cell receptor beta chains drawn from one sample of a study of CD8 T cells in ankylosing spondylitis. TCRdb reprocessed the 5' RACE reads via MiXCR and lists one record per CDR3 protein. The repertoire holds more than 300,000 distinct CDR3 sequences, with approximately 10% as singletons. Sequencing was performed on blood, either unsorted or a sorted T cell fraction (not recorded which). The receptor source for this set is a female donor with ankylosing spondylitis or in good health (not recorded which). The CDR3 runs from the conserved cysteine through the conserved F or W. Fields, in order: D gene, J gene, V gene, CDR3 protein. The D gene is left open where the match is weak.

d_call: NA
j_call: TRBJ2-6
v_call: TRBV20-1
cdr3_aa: CSARGNRRPGANVLTF

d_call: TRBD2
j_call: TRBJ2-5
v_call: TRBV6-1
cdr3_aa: CASTPRASGMRETQYF

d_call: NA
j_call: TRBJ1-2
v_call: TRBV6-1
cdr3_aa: CASHSYPGFGYTF

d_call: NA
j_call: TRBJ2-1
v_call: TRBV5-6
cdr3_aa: CASDRGGGASYNEQFF

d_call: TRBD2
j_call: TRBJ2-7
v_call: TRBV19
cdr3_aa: CASKGGTPSYEQYF

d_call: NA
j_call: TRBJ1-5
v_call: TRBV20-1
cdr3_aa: CSARDKGSNQPQHF

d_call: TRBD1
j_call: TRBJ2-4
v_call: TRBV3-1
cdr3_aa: CASSHQGQIAKNIQYF

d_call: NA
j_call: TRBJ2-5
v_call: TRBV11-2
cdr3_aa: CASSLLSGTVQETQYF

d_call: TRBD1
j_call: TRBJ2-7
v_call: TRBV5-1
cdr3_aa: CASRKGTGESYEQYF

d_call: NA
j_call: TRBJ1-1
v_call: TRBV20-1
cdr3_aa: CSAIPSTLGDGEAFF

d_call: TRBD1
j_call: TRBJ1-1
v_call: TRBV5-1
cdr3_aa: CASSLAGTVGSAFF

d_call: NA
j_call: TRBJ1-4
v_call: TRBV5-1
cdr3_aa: CASSRGGTPERKLFF

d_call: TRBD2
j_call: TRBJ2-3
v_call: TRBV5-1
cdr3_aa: CASSLDPSGGTDTQYF

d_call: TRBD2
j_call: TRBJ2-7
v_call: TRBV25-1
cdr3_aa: CASRSGRVGPPHEQYF

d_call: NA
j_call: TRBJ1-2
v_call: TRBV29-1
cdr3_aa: CSVGKTDPVYYGYTF

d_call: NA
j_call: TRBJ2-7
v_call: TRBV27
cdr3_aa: CASSLSGAALYEQYF

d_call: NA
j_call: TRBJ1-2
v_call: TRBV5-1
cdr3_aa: CASSSWRGSNYGYTF

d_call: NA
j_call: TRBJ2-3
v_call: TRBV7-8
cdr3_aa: CASSNRAEGATDTQYF

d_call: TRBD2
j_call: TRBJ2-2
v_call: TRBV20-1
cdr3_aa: CSARAGLAGANTGELFF

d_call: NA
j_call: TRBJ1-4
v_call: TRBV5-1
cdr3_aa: CASSTGEYEKLFF

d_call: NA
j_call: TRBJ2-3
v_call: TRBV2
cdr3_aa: CASSLTRTDTQYF

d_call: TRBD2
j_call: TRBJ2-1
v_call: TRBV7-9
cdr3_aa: CASSLGRGLASNEQFF

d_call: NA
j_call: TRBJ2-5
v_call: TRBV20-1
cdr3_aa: CSASNAAARDTQYF

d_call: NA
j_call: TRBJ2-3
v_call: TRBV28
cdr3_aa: CASSLYTDEIGDTQYF

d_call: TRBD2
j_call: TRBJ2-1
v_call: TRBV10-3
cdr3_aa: CAITSGVVNEQFF

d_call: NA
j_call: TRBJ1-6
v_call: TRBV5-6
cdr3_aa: CASTPSGGNLNSPLHF

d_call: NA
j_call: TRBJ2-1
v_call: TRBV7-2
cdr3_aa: CASSLTRNNEQFF

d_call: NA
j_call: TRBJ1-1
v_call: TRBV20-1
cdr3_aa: CSARDPRRGLSAEAFF

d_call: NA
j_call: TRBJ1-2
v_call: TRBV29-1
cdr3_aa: CSGGSGIANYGYTF

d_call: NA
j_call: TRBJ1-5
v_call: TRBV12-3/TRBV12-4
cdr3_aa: CASRKGQENQPQHF

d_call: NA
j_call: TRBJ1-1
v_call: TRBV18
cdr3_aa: CASSPLWGALNTEAFF

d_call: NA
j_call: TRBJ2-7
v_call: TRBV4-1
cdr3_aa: CASSQGGYPNEQYF

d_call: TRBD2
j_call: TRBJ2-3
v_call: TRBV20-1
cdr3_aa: CSARDILAFLADTQYF

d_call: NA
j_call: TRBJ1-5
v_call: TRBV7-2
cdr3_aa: CASSLDRQGWPQHF

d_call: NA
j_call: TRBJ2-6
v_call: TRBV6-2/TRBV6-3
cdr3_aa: CASSYRVSGANVLTF

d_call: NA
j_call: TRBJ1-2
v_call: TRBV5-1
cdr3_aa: CSSSLVAAAGSGYGYTF

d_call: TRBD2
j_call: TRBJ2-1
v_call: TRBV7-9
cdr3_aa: CASTPRASGDYNEQFF

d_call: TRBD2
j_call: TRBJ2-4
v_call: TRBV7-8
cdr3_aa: CASSLGGSINIQYF

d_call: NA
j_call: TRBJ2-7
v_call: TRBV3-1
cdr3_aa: CASSHGGGTEQYF

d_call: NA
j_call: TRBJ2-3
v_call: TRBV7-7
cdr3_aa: CASSRMAGDTQYF

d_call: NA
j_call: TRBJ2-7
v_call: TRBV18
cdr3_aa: CASSPRTQTKSYEQYF

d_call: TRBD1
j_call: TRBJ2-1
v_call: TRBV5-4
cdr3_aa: CASSEPPGQGRCEQFF

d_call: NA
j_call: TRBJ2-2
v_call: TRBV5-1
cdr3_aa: CATGKENTGELFF

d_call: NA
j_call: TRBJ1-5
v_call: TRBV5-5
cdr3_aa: CASSLATVGNQPQHF

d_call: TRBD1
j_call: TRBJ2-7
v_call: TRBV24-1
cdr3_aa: CATSDLEAGTGRYEQYF

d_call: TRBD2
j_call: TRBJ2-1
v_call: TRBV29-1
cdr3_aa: CSVDPSRSSGGHNEQFF

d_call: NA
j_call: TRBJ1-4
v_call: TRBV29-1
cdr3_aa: CSGRTSGREKLFF

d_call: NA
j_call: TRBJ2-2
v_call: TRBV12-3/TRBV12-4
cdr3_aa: CASMRGETTGELFF

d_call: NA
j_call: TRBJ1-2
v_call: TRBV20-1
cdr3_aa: CSQGRPSYGYTF

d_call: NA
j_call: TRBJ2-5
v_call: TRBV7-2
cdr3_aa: CASSPQIGETQYF

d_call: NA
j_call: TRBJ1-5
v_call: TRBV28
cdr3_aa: CASIPGPRQPQHF

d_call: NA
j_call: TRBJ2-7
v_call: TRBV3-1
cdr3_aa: CASSQARTTSYEQYF